A single sample gave rise to the 20 T cell receptor beta chains below, sequenced in a study of STAT5B mutations in CD4+ large granular lymphocyte leukemia. Repertoires were generated with immunoSEQ multiplex PCR, while TCRdb's copy carries only in-frame clones and drops some. Among some 34,000 clones listed, around 80% were seen once. Material for sequencing was CD4+ T cells from blood buffy coats. Receptors originate from a human donor in good health.

The chain is built from TRBV7-2 and TRBJ2-3; D may be TRBD1 (6 bases). Germline V gives CDR1 SGHTA, CDR2 FQGNSA. V lost 4 bases and J lost 0, with 11 bases in between. CDR3 length: 15 amino acids. In DNA, the CDR3 is TGTGCCAGCAGCTACGGACAGTTCAGCACAGATACGCAGTATTTT. It codes for CASSYGQFSTDTQYF. Using reference TRBV7-2 and TRBJ2-3 for the parts outside the CDR3, the full variable domain is GAGVSQSPSNKVTEKGKDVELRCDPISGHTALYWYRQSLGQGLEFLIYFQGNSAPDKSGLPSDRFSAERTGGSVSTLTIQRTQQEDSAVYLCASSYGQFSTDTQYFGPGTRLTVL.

This chain joins TRBV18 and TRBJ2-1, with 15 positions matching TRBD2. In germline, CDR1 is KGHSH, CDR2 LQKENI. The CDR3 has 16 amino acids. The J segment lost 8 bases and the V segment lost 4 bases, leaving 6 bases of the junction unmatched. Here the CDR3 reads CASSLGLAGGLDEQFF. Here the CDR3 DNA reads TGTGCCAGCTCACTGGGACTAGCGGGAGGTCTAGATGAGCAGTTCTTC.

The rearrangement uses TRBV7-8 and TRBJ2-7; D may be TRBD1 (5 bases). CDR3 length equals 13 residues. V shed 5 bases and J shed 3 bases, with 11 bases lying between them. Germline V gene data show CDR1 as SGHVS and CDR2 as FQNEAQ. This chain's CDR3 is CASSIRTGYEQYF. The CDR3 coding sequence is TGTGCCAGCAGCATTCGAACAGGCTACGAGCAGTACTTC. Full variable domain (rest looked up from reference TRBV7-8 and TRBJ2-7): GAGVSQSPRYKVAKRGQDVALRCDPISGHVSLFWYQQALGQGPEFLTYFQNEAQLDKSGLPSDRFFAERPEGSVSTLKIQRTQQEDSAVYLCASSIRTGYEQYFGPGTRLTVT.

The chain uses TRBV29-1 and TRBJ1-1; D remains unclear. Germline CDR1 reads SQVTM; CDR2 reads ANQGSEA. The CDR3 extends over 15 amino acids. Trimming left V 4 bases short and J 1 base short, with 16 bases between. The CDR3 coding sequence is TGCAGCGTTGGCCCGCCCGACGGTGGGAACACTGAAGCTTTCTTT. The encoded protein is CSVGPPDGGNTEAFF.

This chain links TRBV9 with TRBJ1-1, with D possibly matching TRBD1 (6 bases). CDR1 and CDR2 (germline): SGDLS, YYNGEE. This CDR3 spans 15 amino acids. V dropped 4 bases and J dropped 4 bases, with 17 bases sitting between them. CDR3 in amino acids: CASSKTDSAATEAFF. The CDR3 bases are TGTGCCAGCAGCAAAACGGACAGTGCTGCCACTGAAGCTTTCTTT.

The J gene is TRBJ1-2, the V gene TRBV5-1; no clear D gene. Trimming took 0 bases from V and 4 from J, leaving 13 bases between them. Per germline, CDR1 SGHRS and CDR2 YFSETQ. This CDR3 is 15 amino acids long. Here the CDR3 DNA reads TGCGCCAGCAGCTTGGGAACGGGGTTGGGCTATGGCTACACCTTC. Protein product: CASSLGTGLGYGYTF.

The CDR3: CASSLGTGTREQYF. The CDR3 DNA reads TGTGCCAGCAGCTTAGGGACAGGTACGAGGGAGCAGTACTTC. The J gene is TRBJ2-7, the V gene TRBV11-2; 7 positions agree with TRBD1. Trimming cost V 1 base and J 7 bases; bases outside gene matches: 7. CDR3 size: 14 residues. Germline V CDR1 and CDR2: SGHAT, FQNNGV. Based on the CDR3 plus reference TRBV11-2 and TRBJ2-7, the full variable domain is EAGVAQSPRYKIIEKRQSVAFWCNPISGHATLYWYQQILGQGPKLLIQFQNNGVVDDSQLPKDRFSAERLKGVDSTLKIQPAKLEDSAVYLCASSLGTGTREQYFGPGTRLTVT.

The V call is TRBV9, the J call TRBJ1-2; a weak D match, TRBD1 (5 bases). The V gene's germline CDR1 is SGDLS and CDR2 YYNGEE. V shed 4 bases and J shed 0 bases, with 10 bases lying between them. The CDR3 loop spans 14 amino acids. The CDR3 nucleotides are TGTGCCAGCAGCCGGGACGGAGCTAACTATGGCTACACCTTC. Amino acids: CASSRDGANYGYTF.

V usage is TRBV5-1 and J usage is TRBJ1-2; 7 nucleotides line up with TRBD1. V trimming: 6 bases; J trimming: 7 bases; junction bases outside the gene matches: 9. CDR1 SGHRS and CDR2 YFSETQ come from the germline V gene. The CDR3 contains 13 residues. In DNA form, the CDR3 reads TGCGCCAGCAAGGCAGGGGACAGCGGTGGCTACACCTTC. Translating it yields CASKAGDSGGYTF.

V is TRBV19 and J is TRBJ2-3; maybe TRBD2 (5 bases). V lost 0 bases, J lost 1 base, and 11 bases lay in between. The CDR3 extends over 16 amino acids. Germline CDR1 reads LNHDA; CDR2 reads SQIVND (reference sequence). The CDR3 reads CASSIEGGRGTDTQYF. CDR3 DNA: TGTGCCAGTAGTATAGAGGGTGGGCGGGGCACAGATACGCAGTATTTT.

The V call is TRBV7-2, the J call TRBJ1-5; D may be TRBD1 (5 bases). The germline V and J ends were trimmed by 3 bases and 3 bases, with 15 bases remaining between them. CDR1 and CDR2 from the germline V gene are SGHTA and FQGNSA. This CDR3 has 16 residues. The CDR3 here is CASSLVGGPTNQPQHF. The CDR3 DNA follows: TGTGCCAGCAGCTTGGTTGGGGGTCCCACCAATCAGCCCCAGCATTTT.

This clone was seen a single time. The rearrangement links TRBV11-1 to TRBJ2-2, with unresolved D. CDR1 is SGHAT, CDR2 FQDESV, per germline (reference sequence). Between the trimmed V and J ends, which lost 5 bases and 6 bases, there was a span of 13 bases. This CDR3 has 14 residues. CDR3 DNA: TGTGCCAGCAGCCCCGCAAGGTACTCCGGGGAGCTGTTTTTT. Translating it yields CASSPARYSGELFF.

The chain joins TRBV19 to TRBJ2-1; 7 nucleotides align to TRBD2. Unmatched junction bases numbered 9, after V lost 4 bases and J lost 6 bases. Germline loops: CDR1 LNHDA, CDR2 SQIVND (reference sequence). There are 15 residues in the CDR3. The CDR3 here is CASSTVRTRGNEQFF. The DNA for the CDR3 is TGTGCCAGTAGTACCGTACGGACTAGAGGCAATGAGCAGTTCTTC. Using reference TRBV19 and TRBJ2-1 for the parts outside the CDR3, the full variable domain is DGGITQSPKYLFRKEGQNVTLSCEQNLNHDAMYWYRQDPGQGLRLIYYSQIVNDFQKGDIAEGYSVSREKKESFPLTVTSAQKNPTAFYLCASSTVRTRGNEQFFGPGTRLTVL.

The chain links TRBV5-1 to TRBJ1-3; the D gene is possibly TRBD1 (6 bases). V was shortened by 4 bases and J by 1 base, with 12 bases between the two germline ends. CDR1 and CDR2 (germline): SGHRS, YFSETQ. This CDR3 has 15 amino acids. CDR3 nucleotide sequence: TGCGCCAGCAGCCCCTCGGACAGTTCTGGAAACACCATATATTTT. Protein sequence: CASSPSDSSGNTIYF.

The V gene is TRBV25-1, the J gene TRBJ2-2, with 9 bases identical to TRBD2. The CDR3 sequence is 17 residues long. The V segment lost 3 bases and the J segment 8 bases; nucleotides outside the gene matches: 13. The germline CDR1 and CDR2 sequences are MGHDK and SYGVNS. The CDR3 DNA sequence: TGTGCCAGCAGTGATGCATCGGCGGGAGGGGTTAATGGGGAGCTGTTTTTT. Its translation is CASSDASAGGVNGELFF.

The chain has TRBV30 and TRBJ1-1; D is perhaps TRBD1 (5 bases). Deletions cut 3 bases from V and 10 bases from J, with 12 bases between. Germline V gives CDR1 GTSNPN, CDR2 SVGIG (reference sequence). CDR3 size: 11 residues. Written as DNA, the CDR3 is TGTGCCTGGAGGGGGGGAAGTCGAGCTTTCTTT. It yields the protein CAWRGGSRAFF. The entire variable domain, with the rest obtained from reference TRBV30 and TRBJ1-1, is as follows: SQTIHQWPATLVQPVGSPLSLECTVEGTSNPNLYWYRQAAGRGLQLLFYSVGIGQISSEVPQNLSASRPQDRQFILSSKKLLLSDSGFYLCAWRGGSRAFFGQGTRLTVV.

The V and J genes are TRBV18 and TRBJ2-7; the D is unclear. V was clipped by 3 bases and J by 0 bases, with 6 bases between them. Germline loops: CDR1 KGHSH, CDR2 LQKENI. The CDR3 extends over 13 amino acids. The CDR3 is CASSPSISYEQYF. CDR3 DNA: TGTGCCAGCTCACCGTCGATCTCCTACGAGCAGTACTTC.

The V gene is TRBV9, the J gene TRBJ2-7, with 9 bases fitting TRBD1. CDR1 is SGDLS and CDR2 is YYNGEE in the germline V gene. The length of the CDR3 is 13 residues. V gave up 2 bases and J gave up 7 bases; unmatched junction bases: 4. CDR3 amino acids: CASSVGQGWEQYF. The DNA for the CDR3 is TGTGCCAGCAGCGTCGGACAGGGGTGGGAGCAGTACTTC.

The rearrangement links TRBV14 to TRBJ1-6; a weak D match, TRBD1 (5 bases). Germline V gene lookup returns CDR1 SGHDN and CDR2 FVKESK. V lost 5 bases and J 12 bases, leaving 14 bases between the germline ends. CDR3 length equals 13 residues. CDR3 region: CASSKNLGEPLHF. For the CDR3, the DNA is TGTGCCAGCAGCAAAAACTTAGGGGAACCCCTCCACTTT.

This clone has only one observation. The chain employs TRBV19 and TRBJ1-2; 7 bases map to TRBD1. Germline V gene lookup returns CDR1 LNHDA and CDR2 SQIVND (reference sequence). The CDR3 spans 14 residues. V lost 8 bases, J lost 8 bases, and 14 bases stayed unmatched. CDR3 region: CASYRKGARQGYTF. The CDR3 bases are TGTGCCAGTTACCGTAAGGGGGCACGTCAGGGCTACACCTTC.